Listed below are T cell receptor beta chains from one sample, sequenced in a study of OX40 agonist ivuxolimab in advanced cancers. The repertoire was sequenced with immunoSEQ multiplex PCR; TCRdb's copy has only in-frame clones and lacks some. This table holds around 110,000 clones, about 93% found once. This specimen was CD4+ or CD8+ T cells sorted from blood, taken in a trial of the OX40 agonist ivuxolimab. All receptors derive from an adult with an advanced solid tumor such as melanoma, head and neck, liver or kidney cancer. The CDR3 runs from the conserved cysteine through the conserved F or W. A D gene is named only where the DNA matches it firmly. Clone size, where shown, is once, few, many, or a class for clones that have expanded.

D gene | clone size | J gene | V gene | CDR3 DNA | CDR3 protein
. | . | TRBJ2-7 | TRBV10-1 | TGCGCCAGCAGTAGGCCGGCCGTCGCAATCGATGAGGGACCGAGGAGCGAGCAGTACTTC | CASSRPAVAIDEGPRSEQYF
. | . | TRBJ2-5 | TRBV18 | TGTGCCAGCGTCAGGGCGAGAGAAGAGACCCAGTACTTC | CASVRAREETQYF
TRBD1 | once | TRBJ1-3 | TRBV7-9 | TGTGCCAGCAGCCCTTTACAGGGGGGAGGAAACACCATATATTTT | CASSPLQGGGNTIYF
. | once | TRBJ2-1 | TRBV14 | TGTGCCAGCAGCCCAGTATACAGGGATACTGAGCAGTTCTTC | CASSPVYRDTEQFF
TRBD2 | . | TRBJ2-3 | TRBV19 | TGTGCCAGTAGTATGGGAGGGCCCCGCACAGATACGCAGTATTTT | CASSMGGPRTDTQYF
. | . | TRBJ2-1 | TRBV2 | TGTGCCAGCAGTGATCTGCGGGGCGAATACAATGAGCAGTTCTTC | CASSDLRGEYNEQFF
. | . | TRBJ2-7 | TRBV2 | TGTGCCTTGAGGGCCTCTAACCCCTACGAGCAGTACTTC | CALRASNPYEQYF
TRBD1 | . | TRBJ1-1 | TRBV19 | TGTGCCAGTAGTTACCGGACAGGACGGACTGAAGCTTTCTTT | CASSYRTGRTEAFF
. | . | TRBJ2-1 | TRBV7-3 | TGTGCCAGCAGCTCGGCGTTAGGGAGTGAGCAGTTCTTC | CASSSALGSEQFF
. | . | TRBJ2-3 | TRBV7-2 | TGTGCCAGCAGCCCTTTGGTAGAGAGGTCAGATACGCAGTATTTT | CASSPLVERSDTQYF
. | . | TRBJ1-1 | TRBV2 | TGTGCCAGCAGTGGAAGGCGCCCCGAGGGGACTGAAGCTTTCTTT | CASSGRRPEGTEAFF
. | . | TRBJ2-7 | TRBV29-1 | TGCAGCGTTGAATCCCGGGGGCGGGGAATCGGACTCTACGAGCAGTACTTC | CSVESRGRGIGLYEQYF
TRBD1 | . | TRBJ2-2 | TRBV19 | TGTGCCAGTACCGATACCCCGGGACAGGGAATCGTTAGGGAGCTGTTTTTT | CASTDTPGQGIVRELFF
. | once | TRBJ1-1 | TRBV9 | TGTGCCAGCAGCGTAGCGGGCAGCCGGGACACTGAAGCTTTCTTT | CASSVAGSRDTEAFF
. | . | TRBJ1-1 | TRBV5-1 | TGCGCCAGCAGCCCACACACCGGGACGCCGAACACTGAAGCTTTCTTT | CASSPHTGTPNTEAFF
. | . | TRBJ2-1 | TRBV4-3 | TGCGCCAGCGCGGTGGCTCGAGACAATGAGCAGTTCTTC | CASAVARDNEQFF
. | . | TRBJ2-2 | TRBV5-4 | TGTGCCAGCAGCTTGAGAGGGCTAACCGGGGAGCTGTTTTTT | CASSLRGLTGELFF
. | . | TRBJ2-7 | TRBV11-2 | TGTGCCAGCAGCGAAGGAACTAGAAGAGAGCAGTACTTC | CASSEGTRREQYF
. | . | TRBJ2-5 | TRBV5-1 | TGCGCCAGCAGCCCAACAAGAACAGGGCCGGAGACCCAGTACTTC | CASSPTRTGPETQYF